Listed below are T cell receptor beta chains from one sample, sequenced in a study of identical twins. TCRdb passed the 5' RACE reads through MiXCR, listing each CDR3 protein once. This sample has about 220,000 distinct CDR3 sequences, with around 8% found just once. This sample was shared with a second study, whose subject was yellow fever vaccine responses in identical twins.

The specimen sequenced was memory (CD45RO+) T cells sorted from blood. These TCRs come from a young woman in good health. Both conserved end residues are part of each CDR3. The order of the fields is V gene, D gene, J gene, CDR3 length, clone size, CDR3 protein, CDR3 DNA. A D gene is named only where the DNA matches it firmly. For some rows the clone size is stated as once, few or many, or as a class when expanded; others skip it.

>TRBV2|TRBD1|TRBJ1-2|14|few
CASSGGQGGGGYTF
TGTGCCAGCAGTGGCGGACAGGGTGGTGGAGGCTACACCTTC
>TRBV9|-|TRBJ1-2|11|few
CASGTRYGYTF
TGTGCCAGCGGGACACGATATGGCTACACCTTC
>TRBV5-1|TRBD1|TRBJ1-2|15|many
CASSLSGGAGYGYTF
TGCGCCAGCAGCTTGTCAGGGGGCGCCGGCTATGGCTACACCTTC
>TRBV10-3|-|TRBJ2-3|19|few
CAISGQDLTTLVSTDTQYF
TGTGCCATCAGTGGGCAAGATCTAACTACTCTGGTTAGCACAGATACGCAGTATTTT
>TRBV15|TRBD1|TRBJ2-1|14|few
CATRGQGVYNEQFF
TGTGCCACCAGAGGACAGGGGGTTTACAATGAGCAGTTCTTC
>TRBV10-3|TRBD1|TRBJ2-5|13|few
CATNRGYVETQYF
TGTGCCACTAACAGGGGGTATGTGGAGACCCAGTACTTC
>TRBV7-2|-|TRBJ2-3|14|many
CASKAGAQADTQYF
TGTGCCAGCAAAGCGGGCGCCCAGGCAGATACGCAGTATTTT
>TRBV7-2|-|TRBJ2-1|15|few
CASRFSSVGTAEQFF
TGTGCCAGCAGATTCTCCTCGGTTGGAACAGCGGAGCAGTTCTTC
>TRBV3-1|-|TRBJ1-5|15|few
CASSQNRVGNQPQHF
TGTGCCAGCAGCCAAAACAGGGTTGGGAATCAGCCCCAGCATTTT
>TRBV14|-|TRBJ2-3|17|few
CASSRDPGQSGSDTQYF
TGTGCCAGCAGCCGAGACCCCGGACAGTCCGGATCAGATACGCAGTATTTT
>TRBV20-1|-|TRBJ2-3|17|-
CCARSLSGAPSTDTQYF
TGCTGTGCTAGGAGTCTGAGTGGCGCGCCTAGCACAGATACGCAGTATTTT
>TRBV6-6|-|TRBJ2-7|13|few
CASSPGDSYEQYF
TGTGCCAGCAGCCCCGGAGATTCCTACGAGCAGTACTTC
>TRBV28|-|TRBJ2-2|12|-
CASTLTTGELFF
TGTGCCAGCACCCTTACCACCGGGGAGCTGTTTTTT
>TRBV7-2|TRBD2|TRBJ2-7|14|-
CASRSPSGSYEQYF
TGTGCCAGCCGCAGCCCTAGCGGGTCCTACGAGCAGTACTTC
>TRBV20-1|-|TRBJ2-7|13|-
CSAPAQGSLGQYF
TGCAGTGCCCCCGCCCAGGGCAGCTTGGGGCAGTACTTC
>TRBV6-5|TRBD1|TRBJ1-3|18|few
CASSYGHGTGGSGNTIYF
TGTGCCAGCAGTTATGGACATGGGACAGGAGGCTCTGGAAACACCATATATTTT
>TRBV5-1|-|TRBJ1-3|14|many
CASSFGGSGNTIYF
TGCGCCAGCAGCTTCGGGGGGTCTGGAAACACCATATATTTT
>TRBV6-2/TRBV6-3|-|TRBJ2-1|16|many
CASATRLGSSYNEQFF
TGTGCCAGCGCAACGCGTCTCGGGAGCTCCTACAATGAGCAGTTCTTC
>TRBV28|-|TRBJ1-3|15|many
CASSFGRGSGNTIYF
TGTGCCAGCAGTTTCGGCAGGGGCTCTGGAAACACCATATATTTT
>TRBV2|TRBD1|TRBJ2-2|16|few
CASSVEGDRNTGELFF
TGTGCCAGCAGTGTAGAGGGGGACAGGAACACCGGGGAGCTGTTTTTT
>TRBV2|-|TRBJ2-1|12|-
CASSFEPESQFF
TGTGCCAGCAGCTTTGAGCCCGAGTCGCAGTTCTTC
>TRBV5-4|-|TRBJ2-7|14|few
CASSLDGSRILSNF
TGTGCCAGCAGTCTGGACGGATCGAGGATCTTATCGAACTTC
>TRBV2|-|TRBJ1-6|11|few
CASQDNSPLHF
TGTGCCAGCCAGGATAATTCACCCCTCCACTTT
>TRBV5-5|-|TRBJ2-7|14|-
CASSPRPQADEQYF
TGTGCCAGCAGCCCCCGCCCGCAGGCTGACGAGCAGTACTTC
>TRBV5-1|TRBD1|TRBJ2-7|18|-
CASSLNRIGQGGAYEQYF
TGCGCCAGCAGCTTAAACCGAATCGGACAGGGAGGTGCCTACGAGCAGTACTTC
>TRBV7-9|-|TRBJ2-1|15|-
CASSVSNVLLNEQFF
TGTGCCAGCAGCGTCAGCAACGTCCTACTGAATGAGCAGTTCTTC
>TRBV6-1|-|TRBJ2-7|14|-
CATSRGPGFYEQYF
TGTGCCACCAGCAGGGGCCCGGGGTTCTACGAGCAGTACTTC
>TRBV3-1|-|TRBJ1-1|13|many
CASSRQGNTEAFF
TGTGCCAGCAGCCGGCAGGGGAACACTGAAGCTTTCTTT
>TRBV20-1|-|TRBJ2-3|11|many
CSARITDTQYF
TGCAGTGCTAGAATTACAGATACGCAGTATTTT
>TRBV12-3/TRBV12-4|-|TRBJ2-1|11|many
CASSLLSEQFF
TGTGCCAGCAGTCTATTAAGTGAGCAGTTCTTC
>TRBV7-9|-|TRBJ2-5|15|few
CASSLGATVRETQYF
TGTGCCAGCAGCTTAGGAGCCACGGTCAGGGAGACCCAGTACTTC
>TRBV30|TRBD1|TRBJ1-2|15|-
CAWSVRHRGVDGYTF
TGTGCCTGGAGTGTACGGCACAGGGGCGTCGATGGCTACACCTTC
>TRBV3-1|TRBD1|TRBJ2-2|15|many
CASSPLGQGTGELFF
TGTGCCAGCAGCCCGCTAGGACAGGGGACCGGGGAGCTGTTTTTT
>TRBV6-5|-|TRBJ2-1|11|few
CASSSIGGQFF
TGTGCCAGCAGTTCCATCGGGGGGCAGTTCTTC
>TRBV3-1|-|TRBJ1-5|13|many
CASSQGGDQPQHF
TGTGCCAGCAGCCAAGGGGGAGATCAGCCCCAGCATTTT
>TRBV6-2/TRBV6-3|-|TRBJ2-3|15|-
CASSYSFARGDTQYF
TGTGCCAGCAGTTACTCGTTTGCGAGAGGAGATACGCAGTATTTT
>TRBV6-2/TRBV6-3|-|TRBJ2-1|18|-
CASSYTSLEIHSYNEQFF
TGTGCCAGCAGTTACACCTCCCTCGAGATCCACTCCTACAATGAGCAGTTCTTC
>TRBV7-2|-|TRBJ2-7|11|few
CASITAGVQYF
TGTGCCAGCATCACCGCCGGGGTGCAGTACTTC
>TRBV6-2/TRBV6-3|TRBD1|TRBJ1-5|18|many
CASSYKGGQGPPNQPQHF
TGTGCCAGCAGTTACAAGGGGGGACAGGGACCCCCCAATCAGCCCCAGCATTTT
>TRBV12-5|-|TRBJ2-1|19|many
CASGLVLPLADSSYNEQFF
TGTGCTAGTGGTTTGGTACTCCCCTTAGCGGACAGCTCCTACAATGAGCAGTTCTTC
>TRBV4-3|-|TRBJ2-1|15|many
CASSQDSGWRNEQFF
TGCGCCAGCAGCCAGGATTCCGGGTGGCGTAATGAGCAGTTCTTC
>TRBV3-1|TRBD2|TRBJ2-5|16|many
CASSHVRLALPETQYF
TGTGCCAGCAGCCACGTGAGACTAGCCCTCCCAGAGACCCAGTACTTC
>TRBV4-2|-|TRBJ1-6|16|-
CASSQEGQGGNSPLHF
TGTGCCAGCAGCCAAGAGGGGCAGGGTGGAAATTCACCCCTCCACTTT
>TRBV4-3|-|TRBJ2-6|16|many
CASSQSRVSGANVLTF
TGCGCCAGCAGCCAATCCAGGGTCTCTGGGGCCAACGTCCTGACTTTC
>TRBV28|TRBD2|TRBJ2-1|18|-
CASSFAFKLAGGPGEQFF
TGTGCCAGCAGTTTTGCCTTCAAACTAGCGGGAGGGCCGGGTGAGCAGTTCTTC
>TRBV7-9|-|TRBJ2-7|15|many
CASRLSQGNSYEQYF
TGTGCCAGCAGACTGAGTCAGGGGAACTCCTACGAGCAGTACTTC
>TRBV7-2|-|TRBJ2-3|15|few
CASSQAPWGADTQYF
TGTGCCAGCAGCCAAGCCCCGTGGGGGGCAGATACGCAGTATTTT
>TRBV29-1|-|TRBJ1-1|13|-
CSVEDAGVTEAFF
TGCAGCGTTGAGGACGCAGGGGTGACGGAAGCTTTCTTT
>TRBV20-1|-|TRBJ1-2|13|few
CSAREASNYGYTF
TGCAGTGCTAGAGAGGCCTCAAACTATGGCTACACCTTC
>TRBV12-3/TRBV12-4|-|TRBJ1-1|14|many
CASSLQIGAGEAFF
TGTGCCAGCAGTTTACAGATTGGGGCCGGTGAAGCTTTCTTT
>TRBV5-1|-|TRBJ1-4|16|few
CASSLALGTIGEKLFF
TGCGCCAGCAGCTTGGCCCTAGGGACAATCGGAGAAAAACTGTTTTTT
>TRBV27|-|TRBJ1-6|14|many
CASSLRGPNSPLHF
TGTGCCAGCAGTTTAAGGGGTCCCAATTCACCCCTCCACTTT
>TRBV12-3/TRBV12-4|TRBD2|TRBJ2-7|18|many
CASSLVSGLAGDELEQYF
TGTGCCAGCAGTTTAGTTTCGGGACTAGCGGGAGATGAGCTCGAGCAGTACTTC
>TRBV11-2|TRBD2|TRBJ2-2|14|-
CASSGRRETGELFF
TGTGCCAGCAGCGGAAGGCGGGAGACCGGGGAGCTGTTTTTT
>TRBV20-1|-|TRBJ1-5|15|-
CSAEKTGGSNQPQHF
TGCAGTGCTGAAAAGACAGGTGGGAGCAATCAGCCCCAGCATTTT
>TRBV4-2|TRBD2|TRBJ2-7|15|-
CASSLSTSTSYEQYF
TGTGCCAGCAGCCTCTCGACTAGCACCTCCTACGAGCAGTACTTC
>TRBV6-1|TRBD1|TRBJ2-5|14|few
CASRGTGQKETQYF
TGTGCCAGCAGGGGGACGGGACAGAAAGAGACCCAGTACTTC
>TRBV19|-|TRBJ1-5|14|-
CASSMIQGNQPQHF
TGTGCCAGTAGTATGATACAGGGCAATCAGCCCCAGCATTTT
>TRBV7-2|-|TRBJ2-7|13|-
CATSRSPSYEQYF
TGTGCCACCTCCAGGAGCCCCTCCTACGAGCAGTACTTC